This TCR beta chain was identified in a study of blood T cell repertoires in COVID-19 (dated by TCRdb to the early 2020s). For the study in its entirety: Samples from collaborators originated in the United States, Italy and Spain and spanned both the acute and convalescent phases of COVID-19. The sample metadata nearly always contained a de-identified subject ID, COVID-19 status, age in years and sex. The material from the prospective study consisted of cDNA or gDNA derived from T cells, B-cell-depleted T cells, or PBMCs. The samples were drawn from two sources: the first 160 participants of the ongoing ImmuneRACE study, and 1,254 subjects contributed by 6 global collaborators. HLA class I and class II types, where available, came from metadata supplied by the sample provider rather than from assay-based typing. The repertoires were released in a freely available public database meant as a resource for research on the immune response to SARS-CoV-2. Subjects who had been exposed to COVID-19, were actively infected with it, or had recovered from it provided the deeply sampled blood TCRbeta repertoires that made up the dataset. The paper's findings and limits, for the study overall: How much clinical and demographic metadata was included differed by source and by participant, and the metadata was provided uncurated.

TCRbeta CDR3 regions were amplified from genomic DNA by means of the immunoSEQ Assay, a bias-controlled multiplex PCR. The published analysis was carried out like this. The number of nucleated cells in each sample was estimated by amplification of reference gene primers within the assay. Sequence reads were collapsed and filtered to measure the absolute abundance of every unique TCRbeta CDR3 rearrangement. For each sample, productive Simpson clonality was calculated by taking the square root of Simpson's diversity index across productive rearrangements. What TCRdb holds here is the immuneACCESS table cut down to in-frame rearrangements. Part of the clones is not present; checked against another copy, under half of the missing clones reflect an unresolved V gene, and the others are unexplained. The V and J calls and the clone size are those of that table, but D and trimming were determined from the DNA. This sample gives over 150,000 clones in total; over 65% of them show up just once. Around 8.1% of the sample goes to the ten largest clones.

V is pruned by 4 bases and J by 6 bases, leaving 3 bases of the junction without a gene match. The CDR3 starts with the cysteine, ends with the phenylalanine, and has 13 residues. Just CDR3 DNA is preserved here, 39 bases in frame from base 1. Collaborating institutions collected whole blood in K2EDTA tubes following their own protocols. Collaborator samples were shipped for TCRbeta analysis as frozen whole blood, isolated PBMCs, or DNA extracted from either sample type. As for this clone: The antigen it binds to is not known. There are no base qualities to consult, and no much larger clone falls within one base.

The receptor comes from a man between 60 and 75 years old with acute or convalescent COVID-19. The chain links TRBV12-3 or TRBV12-4 with TRBJ1-2, with TRBD1 identical over 9 junction bases. The material sequenced was peripheral blood. The DNA sequence follows: TGTGCCAGCAGTTCTACAGGGGGCGATGGCTACACCTTC. This sequence encodes CASSSTGGDGYTF.